The sequence of this T cell receptor beta chain was determined in a study of tumor-infiltrating lymphocytes in primary liver carcinoma. Across the study: Every patient in the cohort had a primary liver carcinoma. That carcinoma was treated by surgical resection. Whole-study results and caveats: Bulk, unsorted sampling meant CD4+ and CD8+ repertoires went uncompared. Tumor-adjacent and tumor-blood pairs shared a smaller degree of overlap than tumor region pairs.

Synthesis of TCR beta cDNA was carried out from 450 to 500 ng total RNA with a constant-region primer. Three-round nested multiplex PCR performed with slightly modified ARM-PCR produced the TCR beta libraries. TCRdb reprocessed the multiplex PCR reads via MiXCR and lists one record per CDR3 protein. The sample includes about 310,000 distinct CDR3 sequences, roughly two thirds of them seen just once. Turning to this clonotype: The antigen remains undetermined. A much larger clone sits a single nucleotide away, making a read error possible.

Germline DNA was also extracted, while the blood RNA originated from unsorted whole blood. Specimen: peripheral blood. This sequence originates from a man aged 35-49 years with primary liver carcinoma and hepatitis B virus infection.

The CDR3 here is CARSLAGGTQYF. CDR3 in DNA: TGTGCCAGAAGTTTAGCGGGAGGTACGCAGTATTTT. V gene TRBV12-3 or TRBV12-4 combines with J gene TRBJ2-3; 10 nucleotides line up with TRBD2. This CDR3 is 12 amino acids long.